These T cell receptor beta chains were read from a single sample in a study of neoadjuvant nivolumab and ipilimumab in lung cancer. Method: immunoSEQ multiplex PCR; TCRdb's copy keeps in-frame clones and lacks some. The data hold some 38,000 clones, with 89% observed a single time. Sequenced here: peripheral blood, sampled before neoadjuvant nivolumab, alone or with ipilimumab. These TCRs come from an adult with non-small cell lung cancer. The CDR3 runs from the conserved cysteine through the conserved F or W. D genes are given only for firm matches. Size is omitted from some rows. Given values are once, few, many or a class for expanded clones.

TRBD2	TRBJ2-2	-	TRBV7-3	TGTGCCAGCAGCCCAGCGGGAGAGGGCACCGGGGAGCTGTTTTTT	CASSPAGEGTGELFF
-	TRBJ2-1	-	TRBV11-3	TGTGCCAGCAGCTTAGATTCTACCCGTACGGGACCCTCCTACAATGAGCAGTTCTTC	CASSLDSTRTGPSYNEQFF
-	TRBJ1-1	-	TRBV13	TGTGCCAGCAGCTTAGGCTGGAGGACTGAAGCTTTCTTT	CASSLGWRTEAFF
TRBD1	TRBJ1-1	once	TRBV29-1	TGCAGCTCCCGGACAGGGGGCCTGGGCACTGAAGCTTTCTTT	CSSRTGGLGTEAFF
-	TRBJ2-7	-	TRBV5-4	TGTGCCAGCAGCTTGGGGCGGGAAGCCTACGAGCAGTACTTC	CASSLGREAYEQYF
-	TRBJ2-1	-	TRBV7-7	TGTGCCAGCAGCTTAGGACACCAGGATGAGCAGTTCTTC	CASSLGHQDEQFF
-	TRBJ2-7	few	TRBV28	TGTGCCAGCAGCCCTTACTACGAGCAGTACTTC	CASSPYYEQYF
TRBD2	TRBJ2-1	-	TRBV19	TGTGCCAGTAGTATTGGGGGAGGGGCGGATGAGCAGTTCTTC	CASSIGGGADEQFF
-	TRBJ2-3	-	TRBV7-2	TGTGCCAGCAGCACGGTAGGGGGAGGGGGAGATACGCAGTATTTT	CASSTVGGGGDTQYF
TRBD1	TRBJ2-1	-	TRBV7-2	TGTGCCAGCAGCACCCCTATGGGGACAGGGGGGTACAATGAGCAGTTCTTC	CASSTPMGTGGYNEQFF
-	TRBJ2-5	-	TRBV18	TGTGCCAGCTCACCTGGACAGTCTTCAAACCAAGAGACCCAGTACTTC	CASSPGQSSNQETQYF
TRBD2	TRBJ2-1	-	TRBV7-9	TGTGCCAGCAGCTTAGTCGGTCTAGCGGGGCTAAATGAGCAGTTCTTC	CASSLVGLAGLNEQFF
-	TRBJ2-7	-	TRBV19	TGTGCCAGTAGTAGGGGAACGCAGGGTGTCTACGAGCAGTACTTC	CASSRGTQGVYEQYF
TRBD2	TRBJ2-5	-	TRBV6-7	TGTGCCAGCAGTTACCCGCCGGGACTAGCGGCTCAAGAGACCCAGTACTTC	CASSYPPGLAAQETQYF
TRBD2	TRBJ2-5	-	TRBV5-1	TGCGCCAGCAGCTTTGAGCCGGGACTAGGGCAAGAGACCCAGTACTTC	CASSFEPGLGQETQYF
-	TRBJ2-2	-	TRBV7-6	TGTGCCAGCAGCTTGATTCCGAACACCGGGGAGCTGTTTTTT	CASSLIPNTGELFF
-	TRBJ1-1	-	TRBV10-1	TGCGCCAGCAGTGCCCAGAGTCCCGGTGAAGCTTTCTTT	CASSAQSPGEAFF
-	TRBJ2-1	once	TRBV4-2	TGTGCCAGCAGCCAAGAAAGGGGGGTGATCAATGAGCAGTTCTTC	CASSQERGVINEQFF
TRBD2	TRBJ2-1	-	TRBV5-1	TGCGCCAGCAGCTTGGATGGCGGGAGCGCCGGTGAGCAGTTCTTC	CASSLDGGSAGEQFF
TRBD2	TRBJ2-7	-	TRBV7-9	TGTGCCAGCAGCCAACCAACTAGCGGAATACCTTACGAGCAGTACTTC	CASSQPTSGIPYEQYF
-	TRBJ2-3	-	TRBV12-5	TGTGCTAGTGGTTTGGGGGCAGGCCCTAGAGATACGCAGTATTTT	CASGLGAGPRDTQYF
TRBD2	TRBJ2-1	-	TRBV28	TGTGCCAGTAGGACTAGCGGGAGAGCTGAGCAGTTCTTC	CASRTSGRAEQFF
TRBD2	TRBJ2-1	once	TRBV27	TGTGCCAGCAGTTTACTAGCGGGAGTGTCAAATGAGCAGTTCTTC	CASSLLAGVSNEQFF
-	TRBJ2-7	-	TRBV11-2	TGTGCCAGCAGCTTAGATAGCGTCACAGCCTACGAGCAGTACTTC	CASSLDSVTAYEQYF
TRBD2	TRBJ2-2	-	TRBV19	TGTGCCAGTAGGACTAGCGACACCACCGGGGAGCTGTTTTTT	CASRTSDTTGELFF
-	TRBJ2-5	-	TRBV30	TGTGCCTGGAGCCCCAGTGGGGAGACCCAGTACTTC	CAWSPSGETQYF
-	TRBJ2-6	-	TRBV6-5	TGTGCCAGCAGTTACGATGGGGCCAACGTCCTGACTTTC	CASSYDGANVLTF
TRBD2	TRBJ2-3	-	TRBV6-5	TGTGCCAGCCGGACTAGCGGGAGTGCAGATACGCAGTATTTT	CASRTSGSADTQYF
TRBD2	TRBJ2-3	-	TRBV19	TGTGCCAGTAGTATTTTAGCGGGAGTAGGTGGAGATACGCAGTATTTT	CASSILAGVGGDTQYF
-	TRBJ2-7	-	TRBV28	TGTGCCAGCACTCGGGAACCCTACGAGCAGTACTTC	CASTREPYEQYF
-	TRBJ2-2	-	TRBV7-8	TGTGCCAGCAGCTTAGCCCCCCAGGGGAACACCGGGGAGCTGTTTTTT	CASSLAPQGNTGELFF
-	TRBJ1-1	few	TRBV5-1	TGCGCCAGCAGCTTGGTCGGGGCTTTCTTT	CASSLVGAFF
-	TRBJ2-1	-	TRBV14	TGTGCCAGCAGCCAAAGCACCCCCTACAATGAGCAGTTCTTC	CASSQSTPYNEQFF
-	TRBJ2-7	-	TRBV9	TGTGCCAGCAGCGTAGGAGGGGGGGATAGCTCCTACGAGCAGTACTTC	CASSVGGGDSSYEQYF
TRBD2	TRBJ2-7	-	TRBV5-6	TGTGCCAGCAGCCCCGGGTGGCCTAGCGGGTCATACGAGCAGTACTTC	CASSPGWPSGSYEQYF
-	TRBJ2-1	-	TRBV19	TGTGCCAGTAGCCCTTTACAGGTTCGCGCAAATGAGCAGTTCTTC	CASSPLQVRANEQFF
-	TRBJ2-1	-	TRBV13	TGTGCCAGCAGCTTAGGGCAGGGGATTGAGCAGTTCTTC	CASSLGQGIEQFF
-	TRBJ1-5	few	TRBV2	TGTGCCAGCCGAGGGACCTATAATCAGCCCCAGCATTTT	CASRGTYNQPQHF
-	TRBJ2-3	-	TRBV7-9	TGTGCCAGCAGCATTAGGGGGGGCACAGATACGCAGTATTTT	CASSIRGGTDTQYF
TRBD1	TRBJ2-7	-	TRBV27	TGTGCCAGCGGCCACAGGGGGCAGGGTGAGCAGTACTTC	CASGHRGQGEQYF
TRBD2	TRBJ2-1	-	TRBV5-1	TGCGCCAGCAGCTCAGGCACTAGCGGCTCCTACAATGAGCAGTTCTTC	CASSSGTSGSYNEQFF
TRBD1	TRBJ2-7	-	TRBV6-1	TGTGCCAGCAGTGAAGAGGCAGGGGGCTCCTACGAGCAGTACTTC	CASSEEAGGSYEQYF
-	TRBJ2-5	once	TRBV9	TGTGCCAGCAGCGTAGCAGGGGAAGAGACCCAGTACTTC	CASSVAGEETQYF
-	TRBJ2-7	-	TRBV2	TGTGCCAGCCGCAATAATCCTGAATCCTACGAGCAGTACTTC	CASRNNPESYEQYF
TRBD2	TRBJ2-2	-	TRBV5-1	TGCGCCAGCAGCTTACTAGCGGTAGCGGATGGGGCGGAGCTGTTTTTT	CASSLLAVADGAELFF
-	TRBJ2-7	-	TRBV6-1	TGTGCCAGCAGGATGACGGAGCTGAGCTCCTACGAGCAGTACTTC	CASRMTELSSYEQYF
-	TRBJ1-1	-	TRBV6-1	TGTGCCAGCAGTGAAGGGCGCAGGGAAGCTTTCTTT	CASSEGRREAFF
-	TRBJ2-1	-	TRBV11-2	TGTGCCAGCAGCCCGATTACGGGGGCGGTTGAGCAGTTCTTC	CASSPITGAVEQFF
-	TRBJ1-1	-	TRBV7-9	TGTGCCAGCAGGTTGAACGGGATCCTTGAGAACACTGAAGCTTTCTTT	CASRLNGILENTEAFF
TRBD1	TRBJ2-1	-	TRBV5-1	TGCGCCAGCAGCTCTGGACAGGGGACCTACAATGAGCAGTTCTTC	CASSSGQGTYNEQFF
-	TRBJ2-6	-	TRBV14	TGTGCCAGCAGCCTGCCGGCCGCCGCATCTGGGGCCAACGTCCTGACTTTC	CASSLPAAASGANVLTF
-	TRBJ1-1	-	TRBV6-1	TGTGCCAGCAGCGCAGAACGGGTGGAGAACACTGAAGCTTTCTTT	CASSAERVENTEAFF
TRBD1	TRBJ2-7	-	TRBV2	TGTGCCAGCAGTGACGACAGGGGGGACATACGCGGGCAGTACTTC	CASSDDRGDIRGQYF
-	TRBJ2-3	few	TRBV10-3	TGTGCCATCAGTGCGGAGGTTACAGATACGCAGTATTTT	CAISAEVTDTQYF
TRBD2	TRBJ2-5	-	TRBV11-2	TGTGCCAGCAGCCCCGTTGAAGCGGGAGGACCACAAGAGACCCAGTACTTC	CASSPVEAGGPQETQYF